The subject of this entry is one T cell receptor beta chain. Its specific antigen is unknown. No much larger clone is present one base from it, and per-base qualities are unavailable. TCR beta CDR3 regions were sequenced from DNA using the immunoSEQ Assay. The original methods were these. To compute T cell density, TCR beta template counts were normalized to usable DNA, which was estimated by amplifying housekeeping genes. Richness was estimated with the preseqR package, extrapolating to 400,000 templates for PBMC samples and 120,000 templates for tissue samples. Clonality was defined by subtracting Pielou's evenness from one. To identify tissue-enriched TCRs, differential abundance testing was run on productive amino-acid clonotypes with a minimum total count of 5 and an alpha of 0.1. Repertoire overlap between compartments was quantified with the Jaccard Index and Morisita Overlap Index. GLIPH grouped TCR beta CDR3s together with public tetramer-defined viral CDR3s, and a viral motif had to include at least three viral sequences and show V-gene enrichment. The table was pulled from immuneACCESS by TCRdb, which kept in-frame rearrangements only. Such tables lose some clones; where checked, under half of the loss comes from unresolved V genes, and the rest has no known cause. V, J and clone size are those of that table, while D and trimming were read from the DNA. The sample table holds 65,000 to 80,000 clones, of which around 85% were seen once. Around 1.3% of the sample rests with the top ten.

Inclusive of the bounding cysteine and phenylalanine, the CDR3 is 14 residues long. This entry keeps only the CDR3 DNA: 42 bases, framed from base 1. For CDR1 and CDR2, the germline V gene lists SGDLS and YYNGEE. V loses 0 bases at its end and J loses 10 bases; junction bases beyond the gene matches: 4. These data belong to a study of T cells in localized non-small cell lung cancer (dated by TCRdb to 2020 to 2021). Context from the whole study: Comparing tumors with uninvolved tumor-adjacent lungs, the study looked at the T cell repertoires of around 250 patients with early-stage NSCLC. The cohort consisted of 200 to 300 treatment-naive NSCLC patients whose localized lung tumors had been resected. A mean age of roughly 66 years was recorded for the NSCLC patients, of whom 120 to 150 were male and some 100 were female.

General findings and caveats noted by the study authors: Higher T cell density in blood was associated with longer overall survival, whereas higher clonality in adjacent lung was associated with shorter survival. Because the study design was exploratory, TCR variables were selected using unadjusted p-values without false-discovery rate correction. A median of around 62 of the top 100 tumor clones turned up in the paired uninvolved adjacent lung, and 25 to 35 of those clones also ranked among the top 100 of that same adjacent lung. Uninvolved tumor-adjacent lung showed the highest T cell clonality, higher than tumor, which suggests more focused antigenic responses in the uninvolved tumor-adjacent lung. Because multi-region sequencing of the tumors was not done, intratumor heterogeneity could not be ruled out.

At diagnosis, tumor, uninvolved tumor-adjacent lung and peripheral blood were collected and then preserved as a mix of FFPE and fresh-frozen material. For TCR repertoire profiling, the blood samples were analyzed as peripheral blood mononuclear cells. This receptor was taken from an older female donor with stage I lung adenocarcinoma. The source material was peripheral blood, sampled before any cancer treatment. In this chain, TRBV9 is recombined with TRBJ2-1; 10 middle bases align to TRBD2. The sequence in DNA is TGTGCCAGCAGCGTAGCGGTAGCGGGAGGAGAGCAGTTCTTC. This yields the protein CASSVAVAGGEQFF.